A single sample is the source of the 17 T cell receptor beta chains below, sequenced in a study of OX40 agonist ivuxolimab in advanced cancers. TCRdb keeps only in-frame clones here, not all; method: immunoSEQ multiplex PCR. Of 80,000 or so clones detected, about 85% appear once; the ten largest clones hold roughly 2.2%. The sequenced sample was CD4+ or CD8+ T cells sorted from blood, obtained in a trial of the OX40 agonist ivuxolimab. The receptors come from an adult with an advanced solid tumor such as melanoma, head and neck, liver or kidney cancer.

This chain links TRBV7-2 with TRBJ1-1; 8 bases map to TRBD1. The CDR3 sequence is 14 residues long. Germline assignment: CDR1 SGHTA and CDR2 FQGNSA. The ends lost 6 bases at V and 0 bases at J; junction bases unmatched: 3. The CDR3 sequence: CASSTGQVNTEAFF. In DNA form, the CDR3 reads TGTGCCAGCAGTACGGGACAGGTGAACACTGAAGCTTTCTTT.

This clone was detected once. The chain joins TRBV28 to TRBJ1-6; 8 nucleotides line up with TRBD1. Per germline, CDR1 MDHEN and CDR2 SYDVKM. V lost 9 bases to trimming and J lost 10 bases; unmatched junction nucleotides: 5. This CDR3 is 12 amino acids long. CDR3 loop: CASRTGRSPLHF. CDR3 DNA: TGTGCCAGTCGGACAGGGCGCTCACCCCTCCACTTT.

The chain links TRBV18 to TRBJ2-2; the D is unclear. The V end was cut by 5 bases, the J end by 6 bases, with 10 bases between. CDR3 size: 13 residues. CDR1 and CDR2 from the germline V gene are KGHSH and LQKENI. CDR3 bases: TGTGCCAGCTCAGGCGCTGGTGCCGGGGAGCTGTTTTTT. It is translated as CASSGAGAGELFF.

The V call is TRBV6-6, the J call TRBJ2-7; the D gene is possibly TRBD1 (7 bases). The germline gives CDR1 MNHNY, CDR2 SVGAGI (reference sequence). The CDR3 spans 15 residues. V was pared by 6 bases and J by 4 bases, with 19 bases between. The CDR3 nucleotides read TGTGCCAGCAGCCCTAGAGCCCAGGGGGGATACGAGCAGTACTTC. It is translated as CASSPRAQGGYEQYF.

V usage is TRBV7-6 and J usage is TRBJ1-1; D gene ambiguous. From germline, CDR1 is SGHVS and CDR2 FNYEAQ. The CDR3 length is 11 residues. Between the trimmed V and J ends, which lost 8 bases and 2 bases, there was a span of 6 bases. CDR3 protein: CASGQNTEAFF. As DNA, the CDR3 is TGTGCCAGCGGCCAAAACACTGAAGCTTTCTTT.

This clone was observed once. V is TRBV2 and J is TRBJ2-3; unclear D gene. With 6 bases removed from V and 1 base from J, the gap between germline ends came to 11 bases. Germline CDR1 is SNHLY and CDR2 is FYNNEI. The length of the CDR3 is 14 residues. Here the CDR3 DNA reads TGTGCCAGCAGAGGAGATACGGGCACAGATACGCAGTATTTT. Its protein product is CASRGDTGTDTQYF. Based on the CDR3 plus reference TRBV2 and TRBJ2-3, the full variable domain is EPEVTQTPSHQVTQMGQEVILRCVPISNHLYFYWYRQILGQKVEFLVSFYNNEISEKSEIFDDQFSVERPDGSNFTLKIRSTKLEDSAMYFCASRGDTGTDTQYFGPGTRLTVL.

This sequence joins TRBV2 and TRBJ1-1, with D hard to call. V was cut by 7 bases and J by 3 bases, with 15 bases left in between. Germline V gene lookup returns CDR1 SNHLY and CDR2 FYNNEI. The CDR3 sequence is 14 residues long. CDR3 sequence reads: CASTTPEGDTEAFF. CDR3 nucleotide sequence: TGTGCCAGCACCACCCCGGAGGGAGACACTGAAGCTTTCTTT.

The genes are TRBV4-3 and TRBJ1-2; D is undetermined. This CDR3 has 13 residues. Trimming removed 3 bases from V and 4 bases from J, with 9 bases in between. Germline lookup yields CDR1 LGHNA and CDR2 YSLEER. The CDR3 DNA is TGCGCCAGCAGCCAGGGTAGGAGCTATGGCTACACCTTC. Translated: CASSQGRSYGYTF.

Only a few counts were recorded for this clone. The chain combines TRBV7-3 with TRBJ1-5, with D possibly TRBD1 on 5 matching bases. The CDR3 covers 13 residues. Trimming removed 5 bases from V and 3 bases from J, with 8 bases in between. Germline loops: CDR1 SGHTA, CDR2 FQGTGA. CDR3 sequence reads: CASSQGANQPQHF. The CDR3, as DNA: TGTGCCAGCAGCCAGGGCGCCAATCAGCCCCAGCATTTT. Full variable domain (remainder filled in from reference TRBV7-3 and TRBJ1-5): GAGVSQTPSNKVTEKGKYVELRCDPISGHTALYWYRQSLGQGPEFLIYFQGTGAADDSGLPNDRFFAVRPEGSVSTLKIQRTERGDSAVYLCASSQGANQPQHFGDGTRLSIL.

This clone was recorded a few times. The chain has TRBV7-9 and TRBJ1-4, with TRBD1 matching over 7 bases. Germline values: CDR1 SEHNR, CDR2 FQNEAQ (reference sequence). Trimming took 4 bases from V and 3 from J; bases not matched to a gene: 11. This CDR3 has 17 amino acids. CDR3 DNA sequence: TGTGCCAGCAGCTCCTCATCACAGGGGCCATCTAATGAAAAACTGTTTTTT. Protein sequence: CASSSSSQGPSNEKLFF.

The chain combines TRBV11-2 with TRBJ2-1, with D possibly matching TRBD1 (5 bases). This CDR3 spans 14 amino acids. V lost 4 bases, J lost 8 bases, and 15 bases lay in between. The germline gives CDR1 SGHAT, CDR2 FQNNGV. The CDR3: CASSSRATGYEQFF. The DNA for the CDR3 is TGTGCCAGCAGCTCCAGGGCGACTGGCTATGAGCAGTTCTTC.

This clone was found once. The chain combines TRBV2 with TRBJ1-5; 7 bases fit TRBD1. The length of the CDR3 is 15 residues. After removal of 2 bases from V and 1 base from J, the junction contained 2 bases not matched to a gene. Germline values: CDR1 SNHLY, CDR2 FYNNEI. The CDR3 loop is CASSERQGSNQPQHF. The CDR3 DNA reads as TGTGCCAGCAGTGAACGACAGGGAAGCAATCAGCCCCAGCATTTT.

This clone has more than one count but fewer than ten. The J gene is TRBJ2-7, the V gene TRBV28, with TRBD1 matching 8 bases. Germline V gene sequence: CDR1 MDHEN, CDR2 SYDVKM. The CDR3 has 14 residues. The V gene end was trimmed by 2 bases and the J gene end by 7 bases; junction bases not matched to a gene: 7. The CDR3 loop is CASSLGDRGVEQYF. The CDR3 nucleotides read TGTGCCAGCAGTTTAGGAGACAGGGGAGTTGAGCAGTACTTC. Full variable domain (remainder filled in from reference TRBV28 and TRBJ2-7): DVKVTQSSRYLVKRTGEKVFLECVQDMDHENMFWYRQDPGLGLRLIYFSYDVKMKEKGDIPEGYSVSREKKERFSLILESASTNQTSMYLCASSLGDRGVEQYFGPGTRLTVT.

This clone was observed a single time. The chain carries TRBV27 and TRBJ2-6; 10 bases align to TRBD1. The J segment lost 1 base and the V segment lost 4 bases, leaving 4 bases of the junction unmatched. Germline-derived CDR1 and CDR2 are MNHEY and SMNVEV (reference sequence). This CDR3 is built from 17 residues. CDR3 nucleotide sequence: TGTGCCAGCAGTTCGCCGGGACAGGGGTCTGGGGCCAACGTCCTGACTTTC. Protein product: CASSSPGQGSGANVLTF.

This sequence joins TRBV20-1 and TRBJ2-3, with D possibly TRBD1 on 5 matching bases. Germline-derived CDR1 and CDR2 are DFQATT and SNEGSKA (reference sequence). CDR3 length: 11 residues. V was cut by 4 bases and J by 5 bases, with 7 bases left in between. CDR3 DNA: TGCAGTGCTACACAGGTAGATACGCAGTATTTT. Protein product: CSATQVDTQYF.

This chain links TRBV29-1 with TRBJ2-3; D gene ambiguous. CDR1 SQVTM and CDR2 ANQGSEA come from the germline V gene. The CDR3 totals 12 residues. V lost 6 bases to trimming and J lost 1 base, with 8 bases between them. CDR3 bases: TGCAGCGTCCACTCTGGCACAGATACGCAGTATTTT. Translation gives CSVHSGTDTQYF.

This clone was seen only a few times. V and J are TRBV19 and TRBJ1-4, with D perhaps matching TRBD1 (5 bases). Trimming took 3 bases from V and 8 from J, leaving 13 bases between them. Germline V lookup: CDR1 LNHDA, CDR2 SQIVND (reference sequence). The CDR3 is 14 residues long. The CDR3 region is CASSIRVIGEKLFF. In DNA form, the CDR3 reads TGTGCCAGTAGTATCAGGGTCATTGGGGAAAAACTGTTTTTT.